This section outlines one T cell receptor beta chain sequence together with its context. Its antigen remains unidentified. The sample originates from a study of PD-1 blockade in classical Hodgkin lymphoma. The V gene's germline CDR1 is SGHRS and CDR2 YFSETQ. The CDR3 runs to 13 residues. With 1 base removed from V and 3 bases from J, the gap between germline ends came to 5 bases. Following autologous stem cell transplantation, relapse occurred in every patient, and exposure to brentuximab vedotin varied. The protocol was immunoSEQ multiplex PCR, while the TCRdb copy is restricted to in-frame clones and leaves out a portion. This sample has 43,000 or so clones, with about 90% found just once. Study-wide findings and caveats: By cycle point C4D1, TCR diversity had risen significantly in CD4+ cells (but not CD8+ cells).

The V and J genes are TRBV5-1 and TRBJ1-5; D remains ambiguous. The input for sequencing was peripheral blood mononuclear cells (PBMCs), taken at baseline. The origin of this receptor is a human donor with classical Hodgkin lymphoma. CDR3 DNA sequence: TGCGCCAGCAGCTTGTCCGTCAATCAGCCCCAGCATTTT. Its translation: CASSLSVNQPQHF.